This TCR beta chain comes out of a study of spatial heterogeneity in lung cancer (dated 2019 in TCRdb). Broadly, across the study: More beta-chain than alpha-chain transcripts were consistently detected, likely reflecting higher beta-chain transcript abundance. Nonsynonymous mutation counts, determined by whole-exome sequencing of tumor tissue, were related to TCR repertoire features. In the raw uncorrected reads, each unique combination of TCR and UMI appeared more than ten times on average. The study quantitatively compared TCR alpha and beta repertoires across multiple tumor regions, matched nontumor lung and blood in non-small cell lung cancer. At surgery, both alpha and beta chains were TCR-sequenced in about 200 tumor regions, approximately 64 matched nontumor lung samples and around 50 PBMC samples.

The library was produced with 5' RACE. Sequenced using a NextSeq 500. To allow correction of PCR and sequencing errors, the TCR library protocol tagged every TCR cDNA molecule with a unique molecular identifier. The original pipeline was this. TCR identification, UMI-based error correction and CDR3 extraction were all carried out with Decombinator tools. TCRs above a frequency of 2 per 1,000, corresponding to the top 1% of the tumor frequency distribution, were defined as expanded. Rényi diversity was computed with the R vegan package after subsampling each repertoire 100 times to 5,000 TCRs. To build CDR3 similarity networks, amino acid triplet string-kernel similarity was used, and CDR3s were connected when their pairwise similarity was above 0.82. TCRdb applied fastp at Q25 and MiXCR to the public reads, then kept only in-frame beta chains. For every CDR3 protein sequence, its rows merge into one entry that carries the most common genes and DNA. These V and J calls rely on TCRdb rather than the paper's analysis. In all, the sample holds more than 2,500 distinct CDR3 sequences, and under 3.5% of those were seen once. Approximately 15% of the sample lies in the top ten.

This clonotype is classified as medium-sized (0.01 to 0.1%). The antigen it recognizes is unknown. No clone much larger than this one lies a single base away; base qualities are absent. This beta chain was picked up by a library intended for alpha chains and is off target, so its count carries little meaning. The label giving this sample's time point can be read as: sample taken at primary tumor resection. Donors were around 69 patients with early-stage, untreated non-small cell lung cancer from the lung TRACERx cohort. TCR sequencing used whole RNA extracted from tumor and nontumor lung tissue, or from cryopreserved PBMC samples, without cell sorting. A patient was chosen for TCR sequencing only when enough RNA was available from at least two tumor regions. Counted from cysteine to phenylalanine, this CDR3 has 15 amino acids. The DNA shown is the 45-base CDR3, in frame from base 1. The germline V gene provides CDR1 SGHRS and CDR2 YFSETQ. Ends trimmed: V by 3 bases, J by 8 bases; bases unmatched to a gene: 10.

Paper-wide results and their limitations: Confirming at a functional level the hypothesis that regional TCRs recognize regional mutations was considered to require additional single-cell paired TCR alpha and beta sequencing.

The V and J genes are TRBV5-1 and TRBJ1-4; 7 bases in the junction line up with TRBD1. The source of this sequence is a human donor with early-stage non-small cell lung cancer. The sequencing used lung tissue, collected at surgery. The CDR3 sequence is CASSSTGKAGEKLFF. In nucleotide form, the sequence is TGCGCCAGCAGCTCGACAGGGAAGGCGGGAGAAAAACTGTTTTTT. Where the CDR3 stops, the reference TRBV5-1 and TRBJ1-4 genes take over; the full variable domain is KAGVTQTPRYLIKTRGQQVTLSCSPISGHRSVSWYQQTPGQGLQFLFEYFSETQRNKGNFPGRFSGRQFSNSRSEMNVSTLELGDSALYLCASSSTGKAGEKLFFGSGTQLSVL.